This T cell receptor (beta chain) was retrieved from a study of blood T cell repertoires in COVID-19. This clone was observed a handful of times. Germline V lookup: CDR1 MNHEY, CDR2 SMNVEV (reference sequence). The CDR3 is 14 residues long. Unmatched junction bases numbered 10, after V lost 6 bases and J lost 8 bases. Sequencing used immunoSEQ multiplex PCR; TCRdb keeps in-frame clones, though not all of them. The sample lists 250,000 to 300,000 clones, roughly 89% occurring once. The sequencing input was PBMCs or T cells enriched from blood (not recorded which). The chain employs TRBV27 and TRBJ1-2; 9 bases agree with TRBD1. This clonotype was sampled from an older woman who had recovered from COVID-19. The CDR3 coding sequence is TGTGCCAGCAGAGACGGACAGGGGCTGGGGGGCTACACCTTC. Translation: CASRDGQGLGGYTF.